This TCR beta chain is drawn from a study of memory CD4+ T cells and cytomegalovirus serostatus. Germline values: CDR1 MNHEY, CDR2 SVGAGI. Trimming removed 5 bases at V and 3 bases at J, with 14 bases between. The CDR3 totals 15 residues. Study conclusions and caveats: CD4+ memory repertoires contained about 40% of the roughly 150 reported CMV TCRbeta sequences.

Points on this clone: The antigen remains undetermined.

Single viable CD3+CD4+CD8-CD45RO+ cells were sorted as the memory CD4+ T cells. Clones were read by immunoSEQ multiplex PCR, and TCRdb kept only the in-frame ones, dropping some. The top ten hold roughly 0.8% of the sample, which has roughly 45,000 clones, 78% seen once. This chain uses TRBV6-5 with TRBJ2-4, with D perhaps TRBD1 (5 bases). The source of this sequence is an adult in good health and CMV-seronegative. The sequencing input was memory CD4+ T cells from blood. CDR3 sequence reads: CASSSPGSGKNIQYF. CDR3 sequence (DNA): TGTGCCAGCAGTAGTCCAGGGTCGGGCAAAAACATTCAGTACTTC.